The 18 T cell receptor beta chains presented below share a single source sample, sequenced in a study of memory CD4+ T cells and cytomegalovirus serostatus. Repertoires were generated with immunoSEQ multiplex PCR, while TCRdb's copy carries only in-frame clones and drops some. This sample has around 54,000 clones, with roughly 77% found just once. The sort gate was single viable CD3+CD4+CD8-CD45RO+ cells for memory CD4+ T cells. Sequenced sample: memory CD4+ T cells from blood. The origin of the receptors is an adult in good health and CMV-seropositive.

CDR3 bases: TGTGCCAGCAGGCCAGGGGTCGTCGGTCAGCCCCAGCATTTT. Its protein product is CASRPGVVGQPQHF. The rearrangement links TRBV28 to TRBJ1-5; D may be TRBD1 (6 bases). Trimming took off 6 bases at V and 6 bases at J, with 15 bases between the two ends. The CDR3 is 14 residues long. The germline CDR1 and CDR2 sequences are MDHEN and SYDVKM.

This clone was seen a handful of times. The genes are TRBV27 and TRBJ2-3; D is unclear. Trimming shortened V by 5 bases and J by 6 bases, and 12 bases separated the two germline ends. The CDR3 is made up of 13 amino acids. From germline, CDR1 is MNHEY and CDR2 SMNVEV (reference sequence). The CDR3 region has the DNA TGTGCCAGCAGTAAGAGGCTGTGGGATACGCAGTATTTT. Translating it yields CASSKRLWDTQYF.

The rearrangement uses TRBV5-1 and TRBJ2-5; no definite D call. This CDR3 is built from 12 residues. Trimming took 1 base from V and 4 from J, leaving 5 bases between them. CDR1 is SGHRS and CDR2 is YFSETQ in the germline V gene. The CDR3 region has the DNA TGCGCCAGCAGCTTGATAGGAGAGACCCAGTACTTC. This translates into CASSLIGETQYF. Drawing the rest from reference TRBV5-1 and TRBJ2-5, the complete variable domain is KAGVTQTPRYLIKTRGQQVTLSCSPISGHRSVSWYQQTPGQGLQFLFEYFSETQRNKGNFPGRFSGRQFSNSRSEMNVSTLELGDSALYLCASSLIGETQYFGPGTRLLVL.

The chain recombines TRBV28 with TRBJ1-5; D uncertain. CDR3 length equals 15 residues. Germline V gene lookup returns CDR1 MDHEN and CDR2 SYDVKM. The V gene lost 6 bases and the J gene lost 5 bases, with 17 bases spanning the gap. The CDR3 is CASSSPTLLDQPQHF. The CDR3 coding sequence is TGTGCCAGCAGCTCCCCGACCCTGCTTGATCAGCCCCAGCATTTT.

The CDR3 DNA sequence: TGTGCCAGCAAGTCAGATCTACTGGGGCATGAGCAGTTCTTC. Its translation is CASKSDLLGHEQFF. J is TRBJ2-1 and V is TRBV7-8, with a weak D call TRBD1 (5 bases). Germline CDR1 is SGHVS and CDR2 is FQNEAQ. This CDR3 is 14 amino acids long. V lost 7 bases and J 8 bases, leaving 18 bases between the germline ends.

This clone was seen once. The chain carries TRBV4-2 and TRBJ2-2; tentative D call: TRBD2 (6 bases). Trimming pared 4 bases from V and 6 bases from J, leaving 24 bases between. There are 18 residues in the CDR3. Germline V gives CDR1 LGHNA, CDR2 YNFKEQ. The CDR3 bases are TGTGCCAGCAGCCGCCAAAACCTCGGAGGGAATTGGGCCGGGGAGCTGTTTTTT. It yields the protein CASSRQNLGGNWAGELFF.

On this clone itself: Additional DNA sequences in this sample encode the identical CDR3. This rearrangement joins TRBV6-5 to TRBJ1-1, with 9 bases aligning to TRBD1. The CDR3 loop spans 15 amino acids. Germline assignment: CDR1 MNHEY and CDR2 SVGAGI. The trim removed 0 bases at V and 3 bases at J, leaving 2 bases unmatched. CDR3 DNA sequence: TGTGCCAGCAGTTACTCGAGGACAGGGGACACTGAAGCTTTCTTT. Residues: CASSYSRTGDTEAFF.

The gene calls are TRBV6-1 and TRBJ2-1; TRBD2 is a possible D gene (5 bases). Germline V gene data show CDR1 as MNHNS and CDR2 as SASEGT. There are 14 residues in the CDR3. V was trimmed by 8 bases and J by 5 bases, leaving 16 bases between them. The CDR3 coding sequence is TGTGCCAGCGGGGAGAGGAGTCCCCACAATGAGCAGTTCTTC. This gives the protein CASGERSPHNEQFF.

V usage is TRBV7-8 and J usage is TRBJ1-1; no clear D. The CDR3 has 12 residues. V was pared by 6 bases and J by 5 bases, with 10 bases between. Germline V gene sequence: CDR1 SGHVS, CDR2 FQNEAQ. Here the CDR3 reads CASREGITEAFF. The CDR3, as DNA: TGTGCCAGCAGGGAGGGTATTACTGAAGCTTTCTTT.

This chain links TRBV9 with TRBJ2-1; 7 bases agree with TRBD1. Germline CDR1 reads SGDLS; CDR2 reads YYNGEE. The junction had 7 bases not matched to a gene; V was cut back by 4 bases and J by 3 bases. The CDR3 is 15 amino acids. DNA for the CDR3: TGTGCCAGCAGCTTACAGGGGTCCGGCTACAATGAGCAGTTCTTC. Residues: CASSLQGSGYNEQFF.

This clone has a handful of counts. J is TRBJ1-1 and V is TRBV28; D remains ambiguous. In germline, CDR1 is MDHEN, CDR2 SYDVKM. The CDR3 loop spans 11 amino acids. Trimming removed 10 bases from V and 3 bases from J, with 9 bases in between. The CDR3 DNA reads as TGTGCCATCTCGGGTTACACTGAAGCTTTCTTT. Amino acids: CAISGYTEAFF. The variable domain in full, completed from reference TRBV28 and TRBJ1-1, reads DVKVTQSSRYLVKRTGEKVFLECVQDMDHENMFWYRQDPGLGLRLIYFSYDVKMKEKGDIPEGYSVSREKKERFSLILESASTNQTSMYLCAISGYTEAFFGQGTRLTVV.

The genes are TRBV11-1 and TRBJ2-7; perhaps TRBD2 as D (6 bases). Trimming removed 6 bases at V and 7 bases at J, with 16 bases between. Germline V gene data show CDR1 as SGHAT and CDR2 as FQDESV (reference sequence). CDR3 size: 13 residues. In nucleotides, the CDR3 is TGTGCCAGCAGTATTGATATCGCGGGGGAGCAGTACTTC. Protein product: CASSIDIAGEQYF.

This clone was counted once. V is TRBV28 and J is TRBJ2-7; the D gene is possibly TRBD2 (6 bases). The CDR3 extends over 13 amino acids. Germline loops: CDR1 MDHEN, CDR2 SYDVKM. Deletions cut 8 bases from V and 3 bases from J, with 14 bases between. CDR3 in DNA: TGTGCCAGCTCCGGGGGAATGAACTACGAGCAGTACTTC. Translation: CASSGGMNYEQYF.

V is TRBV7-2 and J is TRBJ2-5; possibly TRBD1 or TRBD2 for D (5 bases each). CDR1 and CDR2 (germline): SGHTA, FQGNSA. This CDR3 spans 13 amino acids. V was clipped by 4 bases and J by 5 bases, with 11 bases between them. CDR3 residues: CASSSQGGETQYF. Here the CDR3 DNA reads TGTGCCAGCAGCTCGCAGGGCGGGGAGACCCAGTACTTC.

The chain couples TRBV15 to TRBJ1-4; TRBD1 aligns across 9 bases. Germline CDR1 LNHNV, CDR2 YYDKDF (reference sequence). With V trimmed by 1 base and J by 5 bases, 2 bases remained unmatched. The CDR3 has 15 residues. As DNA, the CDR3 is TGTGCCACCAGCAGAGCCGGGACAGGGAATGAAAAACTGTTTTTT. This sequence encodes CATSRAGTGNEKLFF.

The V and J genes are TRBV28 and TRBJ2-1; 9 nucleotides agree with TRBD1. The V and J ends lost 6 bases and 6 bases, in that order; junction bases with no gene match: 15. The length of the CDR3 is 17 residues. Germline loops: CDR1 MDHEN, CDR2 SYDVKM. The CDR3 region is CASRSGTGWGSVNEQFF. The CDR3, as DNA: TGTGCCAGCAGGTCCGGGACAGGGTGGGGGAGTGTCAATGAGCAGTTCTTC.

CDR3 in amino acids: CASKIGTGEAFF. In DNA form, the CDR3 reads TGTGCCAGCAAAATTGGGACCGGGGAAGCTTTCTTT. V and J are TRBV2 and TRBJ1-1, with D possibly TRBD1 on 5 matching bases. The V gene lost 7 bases and the J gene lost 8 bases, with 14 bases spanning the gap. The CDR3 runs 12 residues. Germline CDR1 reads SNHLY; CDR2 reads FYNNEI.

This CDR3 reads CATSKAPPGGQPQHF. For the CDR3, the DNA is TGTGCCACCAGCAAAGCCCCCCCAGGAGGTCAGCCCCAGCATTTT. This chain connects TRBV15 to TRBJ1-5; no clear D gene. Germline V gives CDR1 LNHNV, CDR2 YYDKDF (reference sequence). The length of the CDR3 is 15 residues. V was cut by 4 bases and J by 6 bases, with 16 bases left in between.